Relative to its sample, the clone carrying this T cell receptor (beta chain) is medium-sized (0.01 to 0.1%). The target antigen is unknown. Original analysis: CDR3 differences across clinicopathological groups were used to build a distant-metastasis classifier for papillary thyroid cancer. TCRdb re-called clones from the PCR reads using MiXCR. The V and J calls and clone size are TCRdb's, not the authors'. The table shows roughly 6,900 clones, with about 30% occurring only once. The data belong to a study of metastatic and nonmetastatic thyroid tumors. Study summary: Peripheral blood and tumor or nodule samples from malignant and benign thyroid patients were compared. Study outcomes and limitations: It was reported that TCR beta diversity was significantly higher in malignant thyroid tumors than benign nodules, in blood and tumor.

Trimming took 4 bases from V and 5 from J, leaving 11 bases between them. The CDR3 spans 12 residues. CDR1 and CDR2 from the germline V gene are GTSNPN and SVGIG (reference sequence). Patients underwent thyroid surgery, and none had received any treatment before it. The genes are TRBV30 and TRBJ2-5; D tentatively reads TRBD1 or TRBD2 (7 bases each). Sequencing input: adjacent normal tissue. The TCR originated in a male donor with papillary thyroid cancer or a benign thyroid nodule (not recorded which). Some clones in this sample may be carry-over from other donors' samples. The CDR3 reads CAWTGGGETQYF. CDR3 in DNA: TGTGCCTGGACAGGGGGAGGGGAGACCCAGTACTTC.